Listed here is a single TCR beta chain. This specimen belongs to a study of blood T cell repertoires in COVID-19. Study overall: Collection of acute and convalescent COVID-19 samples took place in the United States, Italy and Spain. T cells, B-cell-depleted T cells, or PBMCs supplied cDNA or gDNA.

TCRdb's copy holds only in-frame clones and misses some; the assay was immunoSEQ multiplex PCR. Here the sample spans 150,000 to 200,000 clones, 82% being singletons. This CDR3 contains 15 residues. The germline V gene has CDR1 MGHRA and CDR2 YSYEKL. V was trimmed by 1 base and J by 5 bases, leaving 11 bases between them. Sequenced sample: peripheral blood. The gene calls are TRBV4-1 and TRBJ2-2; possible D gene TRBD1, 5 bases. This clonotype was obtained from a woman between 65 and 79 years old with acute or convalescent COVID-19. CDR3 coding DNA: TGCGCCAGCAGCCAAGGAAGGGGTCTAACCGGGGAGCTGTTTTTT. This sequence encodes CASSQGRGLTGELFF.